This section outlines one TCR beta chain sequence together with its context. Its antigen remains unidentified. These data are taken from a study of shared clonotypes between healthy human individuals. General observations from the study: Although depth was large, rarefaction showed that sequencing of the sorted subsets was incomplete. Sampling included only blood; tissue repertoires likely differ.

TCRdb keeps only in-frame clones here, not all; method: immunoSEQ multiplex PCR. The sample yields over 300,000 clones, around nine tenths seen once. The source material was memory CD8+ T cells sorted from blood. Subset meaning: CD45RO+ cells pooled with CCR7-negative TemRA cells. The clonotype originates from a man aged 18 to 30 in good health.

The CDR3 is CAISESGGNTGELFF. CDR3 DNA sequence: TGTGCCATCAGTGAGTCGGGCGGGAACACCGGGGAGCTGTTTTTT. The rearrangement links TRBV10-3 to TRBJ2-2; D is unclear. This CDR3 is built from 15 residues. V lost 0 bases and J 1 base, leaving 6 bases between the germline ends. From germline, CDR1 is ENHRY and CDR2 SYGVKD.